This T cell receptor (beta chain) was recorded in a study of T cells after posttransplantation cyclophosphamide. Study conclusions and caveats: Recipient CMV seropositivity and CMV reactivation strongly tracked TRB clonality. TRB overlap between skin or GI tissue T cells and blood was limited. Donor-recipient repertoire similarity was low at 1-2 months, rising over year one.

TCRdb's copy holds only in-frame clones and misses some; the assay was immunoSEQ multiplex PCR. This table has about 46,000 clones, about 91% appearing once. Worth noting for this clone: Antigen unknown.

V lost 7 bases to trimming and J lost 4 bases, with 13 bases between them. The CDR3 runs to 13 residues. Germline assignment: CDR1 MNHEY and CDR2 SVGAGI. On the day of bone marrow donation, the related graft donor provided peripheral blood. The material sequenced was PBMCs. The TCR sequence derives from a woman aged 45-59 years in good health and a related stem cell transplant donor. V gene TRBV6-5 combines with J gene TRBJ2-5; tentatively, D is TRBD2 (6 bases). The CDR3 loop is CASTAGQGETQYF. The DNA for the CDR3 is TGTGCCAGCACCGCGGGGCAGGGAGAGACCCAGTACTTC.